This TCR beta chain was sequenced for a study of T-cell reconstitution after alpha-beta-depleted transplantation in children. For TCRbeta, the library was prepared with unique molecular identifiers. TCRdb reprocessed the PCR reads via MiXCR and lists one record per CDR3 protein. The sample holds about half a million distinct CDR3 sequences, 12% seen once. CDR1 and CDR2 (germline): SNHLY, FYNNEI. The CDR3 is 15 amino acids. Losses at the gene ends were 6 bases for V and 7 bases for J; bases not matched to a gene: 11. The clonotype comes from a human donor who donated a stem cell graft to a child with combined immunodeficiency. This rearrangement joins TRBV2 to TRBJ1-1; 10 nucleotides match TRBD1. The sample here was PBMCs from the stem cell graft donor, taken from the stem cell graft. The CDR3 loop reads CASRKRQGAPGEAFF. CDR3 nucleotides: TGTGCCAGCAGGAAAAGACAGGGGGCGCCGGGTGAAGCTTTCTTT.